Below are 24 T cell receptor beta chains sequenced from a single sample in a study of blood T cell repertoires in COVID-19. Repertoires were generated with immunoSEQ multiplex PCR, while TCRdb's copy carries only in-frame clones and drops some. The table has some 200,000 clones, roughly 82% seen once. Input material: peripheral blood. These receptors were obtained from a man aged 50-59 years with active or convalescent COVID-19.

This chain joins TRBV5-1 and TRBJ2-1, with 13 bases identical to TRBD2. Germline CDR1 and CDR2: SGHRS and YFSETQ. V lost 0 bases, J lost 8 bases, and 2 bases stayed unmatched. This CDR3 comprises 15 residues. CDR3 region: CASSLALAGGDEQFF. CDR3 DNA sequence: TGCGCCAGCAGCTTGGCACTAGCGGGAGGGGATGAGCAGTTCTTC.

The chain couples TRBV10-3 to TRBJ1-3; 7 bases line up with TRBD1. Germline V CDR1 and CDR2: ENHRY, SYGVKD. Germline trimming cut 10 bases from V and 0 bases from J; bases unmatched to any gene: 9. The CDR3 length is 15 residues. For the CDR3, the DNA is TGTGCCACTGGGGACAGACCAAGCTCTGGAAACACCATATATTTT. As protein: CATGDRPSSGNTIYF.

This clone was seen a handful of times. The rearrangement uses TRBV4-1 and TRBJ1-6; no reliable D call. This CDR3 contains 16 residues. From germline, CDR1 is MGHRA and CDR2 YSYEKL. Between the trimmed V and J ends, which lost 3 bases and 5 bases, there was a span of 14 bases. CDR3: CASSHGEVVDNSPLHF. In nucleotides, the CDR3 is TGCGCCAGCAGCCACGGGGAAGTAGTTGATAATTCACCCCTCCACTTT.

The chain links TRBV7-2 to TRBJ2-2; TRBD2 might be the D (6 bases). Trimming cost V 7 bases and J 6 bases, with 12 bases left between them. This CDR3 is 13 amino acids long. The germline gives CDR1 SGHTA, CDR2 FQGNSA. The CDR3 sequence: CASTTWGAGELFF. The DNA of the CDR3 is TGTGCCAGCACCACGTGGGGGGCCGGGGAGCTGTTTTTT.

This chain connects TRBV2 to TRBJ2-2, with TRBD1 matching 8 bases. CDR1 and CDR2 (germline): SNHLY, FYNNEI. There are 11 residues in the CDR3. The ends lost 6 bases at V and 13 bases at J; junction bases unmatched: 4. CDR3 protein: CASSRTGWLFF. The CDR3 DNA is TGTGCCAGCAGCCGGACAGGGTGGCTGTTTTTT.

The chain has TRBV7-2 and TRBJ1-1, with D hard to call. The CDR3 sequence is 15 residues long. Germline V gene data show CDR1 as SGHTA and CDR2 as FQGNSA. V was shortened by 1 base and J by 1 base, with 10 bases between the two germline ends. For the CDR3, the DNA is TGTGCCAGCAGCTTAGGACTAAGGGCGAACACTGAAGCTTTCTTT. Protein: CASSLGLRANTEAFF.

V is TRBV6-4 and J is TRBJ2-7; 7 positions match TRBD1. The V gene's germline CDR1 is MRHNA and CDR2 SNTAGT. V was pared by 2 bases and J by 2 bases, with 15 bases of the junction left unmatched. The CDR3 runs 18 residues. The CDR3 region is CASSDTSRVGGVPYEQYV. Here the CDR3 DNA reads TGTGCCAGCAGTGACACCTCGCGAGTAGGGGGCGTCCCCTACGAGCAGTACGTC.

The gene calls are TRBV18 and TRBJ2-3, with a weak D call TRBD2 (5 bases). Germline V lookup: CDR1 KGHSH, CDR2 LQKENI. The CDR3 is 14 residues long. V gave up 3 bases and J gave up 6 bases, with 13 bases separating them. The CDR3 sequence: CASSPGLLGDTQYF. The CDR3 nucleotides read TGTGCCAGCTCACCTGGACTCTTGGGGGATACGCAGTATTTT.

J is TRBJ2-1 and V is TRBV7-9, with 14 positions matching TRBD2. CDR1 and CDR2 from the germline V gene are SEHNR and FQNEAQ (reference sequence). The CDR3 is made up of 16 amino acids. Germline trimming cut 4 bases from V and 9 bases from J; bases unmatched to any gene: 8. CDR3 nucleotide sequence: TGTGCCAGCAGCTCAGCGACTAGCGGGGGGGCGGGTGAGCAGTTCTTC. It codes for CASSSATSGGAGEQFF.

This chain links TRBV6-1 with TRBJ1-1; no clear D gene. Trimming stripped 3 bases from V and 6 bases from J, with 8 bases between. This CDR3 contains 12 residues. CDR1 and CDR2 from the germline V gene are MNHNS and SASEGT. CDR3 in amino acids: CASSDLYSEAFF. The CDR3 bases are TGTGCCAGCAGTGACCTCTACTCTGAAGCTTTCTTT.

The chain couples TRBV5-5 to TRBJ2-3; maybe TRBD2 (5 bases). CDR1 and CDR2 from the germline V gene are SGHKS and YYEKEE (reference sequence). The CDR3 totals 15 residues. V gave up 4 bases and J gave up 2 bases, with 14 bases separating them. CDR3 amino acids: CASSPWRLLTDTQYF. As DNA, the CDR3 is TGTGCCAGCAGCCCGTGGAGGCTACTCACAGATACGCAGTATTTT.

V is TRBV24-1 and J is TRBJ2-3; 8 bases fit TRBD1. With 9 bases clipped from V and 4 bases from J, the junction kept 5 bases outside the gene matches. Germline CDR1 is KGHDR and CDR2 is SFDVKD. This CDR3 has 13 residues. DNA for the CDR3: TGTGCCACCGGACAGGGAGGTTCAGATACGCAGTATTTT. Amino acid sequence: CATGQGGSDTQYF.

This clone was observed once. This chain joins TRBV28 and TRBJ2-7; perhaps TRBD1 as D (6 bases). Germline-derived CDR1 and CDR2 are MDHEN and SYDVKM. The CDR3 is 14 residues long. With 4 bases removed from V and 7 bases from J, the gap between germline ends came to 17 bases. The DNA for the CDR3 is TGTGCCAGCAGTTCTCAAGGAACAGGGCAGGAGCAGTACGTC. This encodes CASSSQGTGQEQYV.

The CDR3 is CASSFQGARGETQYF. DNA of the CDR3: TGCGCCAGCAGCTTCCAGGGGGCGCGGGGAGAGACCCAGTACTTC. This sequence joins TRBV5-1 and TRBJ2-5; TRBD1 matches at 8 bases. Unmatched junction bases numbered 7, after V lost 2 bases and J lost 4 bases. The length of the CDR3 is 15 residues. Looked up from germline, CDR1 is SGHRS and CDR2 is YFSETQ.

The rearrangement joins TRBV19 to TRBJ2-5; 11 bases align to TRBD2. CDR3 length: 14 amino acids. V shed 5 bases, J shed 4 bases, and the junction held 3 bases outside the gene matches. Germline V gives CDR1 LNHDA, CDR2 SQIVND (reference sequence). CDR3 sequence reads: CASSLAGGLETQYF. The CDR3 DNA reads TGTGCCAGTAGTTTAGCGGGGGGGCTAGAGACCCAGTACTTC.

This chain uses TRBV27 with TRBJ2-7; 7 bases are a match to TRBD1. CDR1 is MNHEY, CDR2 SMNVEV, per germline (reference sequence). V trimming: 6 bases; J trimming: 2 bases; junction bases outside the gene matches: 7. This CDR3 has 14 amino acids. CDR3 sequence: CASSPTGTTYEQYV. CDR3 coding DNA: TGTGCCAGCAGCCCGACAGGGACCACCTACGAGCAGTACGTC.

The V call is TRBV6-2 or TRBV6-3, the J call TRBJ1-5; D ambiguous. V lost 0 bases, J lost 13 bases, and 7 bases lay in between. This CDR3 is 11 amino acids long. Germline CDR1 MNHEY, CDR2 SVGEGT. The CDR3 DNA sequence: TGTGCCAGCAGTTACTCCTCAACACAGCATTTT. Residues: CASSYSSTQHF.

This chain joins TRBV10-3 and TRBJ1-3; no definite D call. The CDR3 totals 12 residues. CDR1 is ENHRY, CDR2 SYGVKD, per germline. The ends were cut back, 10 bases at V and 3 bases at J, with 10 bases in the middle. CDR3 loop: CATVPGGNTIYF. CDR3 bases: TGTGCCACCGTGCCGGGTGGAAACACCATATATTTT.

J is TRBJ1-5 and V is TRBV6-2 or TRBV6-3, with 11 bases matching TRBD1. V lost 5 bases and J lost 7; bases outside the gene matches: 13. Germline lookup yields CDR1 MNHEY and CDR2 SVGEGT. The CDR3 extends over 17 amino acids. The CDR3 nucleotides read TGTGCCAGCAGTCATCCACCGTCCGGACAGGGGGCGCAGCCCCAGCATTTT. The encoded protein is CASSHPPSGQGAQPQHF.

The V gene is TRBV6-5, the J gene TRBJ2-1; 9 bases map to TRBD2. V lost 7 bases to trimming and J lost 7 bases; unmatched junction nucleotides: 11. The CDR3 extends over 15 amino acids. Germline V CDR1 and CDR2: MNHEY, SVGAGI. The CDR3 reads CASTAPGREGNEQFF. Written as DNA, the CDR3 is TGTGCCAGCACCGCCCCTGGGCGGGAGGGTAATGAGCAGTTCTTC.

V gene TRBV11-2 combines with J gene TRBJ2-2; perhaps TRBD2 as D (5 bases). The CDR3 is made up of 16 amino acids. In germline, CDR1 is SGHAT, CDR2 FQNNGV. V was pared by 1 base and J by 3 bases, with 12 bases between. CDR3 coding DNA: TGTGCCAGCAGCTTAGTATGGGAGAGGGACACCGGGGAGCTGTTTTTT. Translation: CASSLVWERDTGELFF.

This sequence joins TRBV5-1 and TRBJ1-1; 8 positions agree with TRBD1. This CDR3 has 16 residues. Germline V gene lookup returns CDR1 SGHRS and CDR2 YFSETQ. J lost 1 base, V lost 1 base, and 6 bases had no gene match. CDR3 sequence (DNA): TGCGCCAGCAGCTTGACCACAGGGGGGGCGAACACTGAAGCTTTCTTT. It encodes CASSLTTGGANTEAFF.

The chain uses TRBV7-9 and TRBJ2-1, with 10 bases aligning to TRBD2. Germline V gene sequence: CDR1 SEHNR, CDR2 FQNEAQ (reference sequence). Trimming cost V 5 bases and J 4 bases; bases outside gene matches: 8. The CDR3 has 16 amino acids. The CDR3 here is CASSPRGLAEYNEQFF. The CDR3, as DNA: TGTGCCAGCAGCCCTCGAGGACTAGCGGAATACAATGAGCAGTTCTTC.

This clone was seen a single time. This sequence joins TRBV6-9 and TRBJ2-4, with TRBD2 matching 8 bases. V lost 2 bases to trimming and J lost 1 base; unmatched junction nucleotides: 10. The germline V gene encodes CDR1 MNHGY and CDR2 SVAAGI. The CDR3 is 18 residues long. CDR3 protein: CASSYPLGLAVAKNIQYF. CDR3 nucleotides: TGTGCCAGCAGTTATCCACTCGGACTAGCTGTGGCCAAAAACATTCAGTACTTC.